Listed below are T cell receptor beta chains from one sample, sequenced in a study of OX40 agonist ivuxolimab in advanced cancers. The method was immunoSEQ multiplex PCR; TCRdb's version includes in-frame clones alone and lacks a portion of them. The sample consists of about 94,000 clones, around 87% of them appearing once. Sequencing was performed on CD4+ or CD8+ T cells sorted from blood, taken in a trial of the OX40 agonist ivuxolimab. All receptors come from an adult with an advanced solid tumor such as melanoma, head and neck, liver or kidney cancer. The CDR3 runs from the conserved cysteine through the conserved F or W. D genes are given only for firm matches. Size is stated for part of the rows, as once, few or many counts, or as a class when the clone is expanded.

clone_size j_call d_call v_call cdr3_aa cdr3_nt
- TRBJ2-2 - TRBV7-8 CVSSLRPRTDTNTGELFF TGTGTCAGCAGCCTAAGGCCCCGAACGGATACGAACACCGGGGAGCTGTTTTTT
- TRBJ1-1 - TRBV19 CASRTRMNTEAFF TGTGCCAGTAGGACACGAATGAACACTGAAGCTTTCTTT
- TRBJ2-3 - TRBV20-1 CSASYEDTQYF TGCAGTGCTAGTTACGAAGATACGCAGTATTTT
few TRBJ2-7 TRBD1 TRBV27 CASSSTGTGGFEQYF TGTGCCAGCAGTTCAACCGGGACAGGGGGTTTCGAGCAGTACTTC
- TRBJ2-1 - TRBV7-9 CASSLDLGGGRAGEQFF TGTGCCAGCAGCTTAGATCTTGGCGGGGGCCGCGCCGGGGAGCAGTTCTTC
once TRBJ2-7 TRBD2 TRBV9 CASSVLAGTTYEQYF TGTGCCAGCAGCGTCCTAGCGGGGACAACCTACGAGCAGTACTTC
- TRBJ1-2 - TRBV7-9 CASSRDYGYTF TGTGCCAGCAGCCGAGACTATGGCTACACCTTC
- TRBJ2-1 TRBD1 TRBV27 CASSPLGTGAYNEQFF TGTGCCAGCAGTCCCCTTGGGACAGGAGCGTACAATGAGCAGTTCTTC
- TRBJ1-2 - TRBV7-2 CASSFGSRGDGYTF TGTGCCAGCAGCTTTGGATCTCGGGGTGATGGCTACACCTTC
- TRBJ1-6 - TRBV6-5 CASRITGNNSPLHF TGTGCCAGCAGAATAACAGGGAATAATTCACCCCTCCACTTT
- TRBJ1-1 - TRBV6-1 CANSLDRRTEAFF TGTGCCAACTCTCTTGACAGACGGACTGAAGCTTTCTTT
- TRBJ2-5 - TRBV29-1 CSVEFYGQPLQETQYF TGCAGCGTTGAATTTTATGGACAGCCTCTGCAAGAGACCCAGTACTTC
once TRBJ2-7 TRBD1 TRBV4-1 CASSQAGTGGSYEQYF TGCGCCAGCAGCCAAGCGGGGACAGGGGGCTCCTACGAGCAGTACTTC
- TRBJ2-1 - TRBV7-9 CASSLDENEQFF TGTGCCAGCAGCTTAGACGAAAATGAGCAGTTCTTC
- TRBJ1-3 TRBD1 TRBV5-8 CASSKKGQGRGNTIYF TGTGCCAGCAGTAAAAAGGGACAGGGCCGGGGAAACACCATATATTTT
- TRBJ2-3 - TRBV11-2 CASSLTESTQYF TGTGCCAGCAGCTTAACGGAGAGTACGCAGTATTTT
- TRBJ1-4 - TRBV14 CASSQGGYEKLFF TGTGCCAGCAGCCAAGGGGGATATGAAAAACTGTTTTTT
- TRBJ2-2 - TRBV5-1 CASSNGGTGELFF TGCGCCAGCAGCAATGGAGGGACCGGGGAGCTGTTTTTT
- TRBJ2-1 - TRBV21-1 CASSTQGACNEQFF TGTGCCAGCAGCACTCAGGGGGCCTGCAATGAGCAGTTCTTC
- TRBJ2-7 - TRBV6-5 CASIRVGTYEQYF TGTGCCAGCATCAGGGTTGGGACCTACGAGCAGTACTTC
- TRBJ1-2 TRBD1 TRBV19 CASTRQGVGYGYTF TGTGCCAGTACCCGACAGGGGGTTGGCTATGGCTACACCTTC
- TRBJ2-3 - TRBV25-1 CASSEPLPGTDTQYF TGTGCCAGCAGTGAGCCCTTACCCGGGACAGATACGCAGTATTTT
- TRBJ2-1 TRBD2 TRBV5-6 CASSLGLAGGNEQFF TGTGCCAGCAGCTTAGGACTAGCGGGGGGGAATGAGCAGTTCTTC
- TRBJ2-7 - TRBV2 CASTEGVSYEQYF TGTGCCAGCACTGAGGGGGTCTCCTACGAGCAGTACTTC
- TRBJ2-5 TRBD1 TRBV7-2 CASSYAGQGRETQYF TGTGCCAGCAGCTACGCGGGACAGGGGAGGGAGACCCAGTACTTC
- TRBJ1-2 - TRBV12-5 CASGLATSYGYTF TGTGCTAGTGGTTTGGCCACAAGCTATGGCTACACCTTC
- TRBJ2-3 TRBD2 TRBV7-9 CASSSSGGTDTQYF TGTGCCAGCAGCTCTAGCGGGGGCACAGATACGCAGTATTTT
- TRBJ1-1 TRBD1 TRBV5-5 CASTWSGTVNTEAFF TGTGCCAGCACATGGTCCGGGACAGTTAACACTGAAGCTTTCTTT
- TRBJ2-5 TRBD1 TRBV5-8 CASSLADRVKETQYF TGTGCCAGCAGCTTGGCCGACAGGGTGAAAGAGACCCAGTACTTC
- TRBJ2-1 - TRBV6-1 CASSALASVVIDEQFF TGTGCCAGCAGTGCTCTCGCTTCTGTAGTGATCGATGAGCAGTTCTTC
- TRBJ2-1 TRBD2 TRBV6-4 CASSPDGAGGPIF TGTGCCAGCAGCCCCGACGGGGCGGGGGGGCCAATCTTC
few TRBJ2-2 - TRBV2 CASSEDGGRGGELFF TGTGCCAGCAGTGAAGATGGGGGGCGCGGCGGGGAGCTGTTTTTT
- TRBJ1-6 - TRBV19 CATAVDGDSPLHF TGTGCCACCGCCGTGGACGGAGATTCACCCCTCCACTTT
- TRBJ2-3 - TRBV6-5 CASRNRVEGDTQYF TGTGCCAGCAGGAACAGGGTTGAGGGAGATACGCAGTATTTT
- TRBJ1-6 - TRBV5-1 CASSLGLGVSPLHF TGCGCCAGCAGCTTGGGGCTGGGGGTTTCACCCCTCCACTTT
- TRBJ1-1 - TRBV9 CASSPTGLSAAFF TGTGCCAGCAGCCCCACTGGACTCTCCGCGGCTTTCTTT
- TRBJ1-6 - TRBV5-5 CASSLRQASSYNSPLHF TGTGCCAGCAGCTTGAGACAGGCGAGCTCCTATAATTCACCCCTCCACTTT
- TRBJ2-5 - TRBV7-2 CASSFQDTNIQETQYF TGTGCCAGCAGTTTTCAAGACACAAACATTCAAGAGACCCAGTACTTC
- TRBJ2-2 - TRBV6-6 CAARTAGDTGELFF TGTGCCGCCCGCACGGCAGGGGACACCGGGGAGCTGTTTTTT
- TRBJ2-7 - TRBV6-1 CASLWFGQSYEQYF TGTGCCAGTCTGTGGTTCGGACAGTCCTACGAGCAGTACTTC
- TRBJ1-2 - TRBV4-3 CASSQGGRANYGYTF TGCGCCAGCAGCCAAGGGGGAAGGGCTAACTATGGCTACACCTTC
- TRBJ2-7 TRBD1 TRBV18 CASSPGTGENEQYF TGTGCCAGCTCACCCGGGACAGGGGAGAACGAGCAGTACTTC
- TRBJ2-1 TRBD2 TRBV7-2 CASSRSSGYSDHNEQFF TGTGCCAGCAGCAGATCTAGCGGGTATTCAGACCACAATGAGCAGTTCTTC
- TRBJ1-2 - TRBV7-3 CASSQAGANYGYTF TGTGCCAGCAGCCAAGCCGGTGCCAACTATGGCTACACCTTC
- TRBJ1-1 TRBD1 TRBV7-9 CASSPQGDTEAFF TGTGCCAGCAGCCCCCAGGGGGACACTGAAGCTTTCTTT
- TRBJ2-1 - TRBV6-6 CASGAYYNEQFF TGTGCCAGCGGGGCGTACTACAATGAGCAGTTCTTC
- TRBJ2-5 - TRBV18 CASSRGSGGETQYF TGTGCCAGCTCACGTGGTTCGGGCGGAGAGACCCAGTACTTC